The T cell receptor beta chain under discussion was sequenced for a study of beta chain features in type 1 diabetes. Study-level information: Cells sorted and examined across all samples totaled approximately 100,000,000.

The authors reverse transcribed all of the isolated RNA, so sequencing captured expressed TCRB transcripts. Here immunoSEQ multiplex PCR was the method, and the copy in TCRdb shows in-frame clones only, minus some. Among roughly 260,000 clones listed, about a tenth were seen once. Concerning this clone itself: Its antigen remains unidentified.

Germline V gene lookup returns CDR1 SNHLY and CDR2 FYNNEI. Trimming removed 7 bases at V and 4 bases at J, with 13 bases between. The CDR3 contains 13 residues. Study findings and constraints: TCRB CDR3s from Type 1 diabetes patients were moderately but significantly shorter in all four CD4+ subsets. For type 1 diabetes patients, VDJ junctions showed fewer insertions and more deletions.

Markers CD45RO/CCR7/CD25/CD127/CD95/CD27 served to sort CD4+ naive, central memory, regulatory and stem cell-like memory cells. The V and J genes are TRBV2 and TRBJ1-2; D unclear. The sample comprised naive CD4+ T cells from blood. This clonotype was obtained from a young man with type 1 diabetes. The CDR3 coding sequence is TGTGCCAGCAAACGAGTTACCGTCTATGGCTACACCTTC. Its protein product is CASKRVTVYGYTF.